This T cell receptor (beta chain) was found in a study of blood T cell repertoires in COVID-19. Background on the study: The United States, Italy and Spain supplied acute and convalescent COVID-19 samples.

The data were produced by immunoSEQ multiplex PCR, yet TCRdb's version contains in-frame clones alone and is incomplete. The sample contains approximately 270,000 clones, 85% to 90% of which appear only once. Germline V gene lookup returns CDR1 MNHEY and CDR2 SVGEGT. CDR3 length: 16 residues. V dropped 6 bases and J dropped 9; count of bases not matched to a gene: 11. In terms of age and location, participants ranged from roughly 18 to 95 years and lived in about two dozen US areas. Allocation to cohorts depended on clinical history reported by the participants. Source material: PBMCs or T cells enriched from blood (not recorded which). This sequence was found in a woman aged 25 to 39 with acute COVID-19. This sequence joins TRBV6-2 or TRBV6-3 and TRBJ2-1; 13 nucleotides match TRBD2. The CDR3: CASSLRTSGSGVEQFF. The CDR3 coding sequence is TGTGCCAGCAGCTTGCGGACTAGCGGGAGTGGTGTTGAGCAGTTCTTC.